This is a list of T cell receptor beta chains from one sample in a study of blood T cell repertoires in COVID-19. Some clones are missing from TCRdb's copy, which holds only in-frame ones; the method was immunoSEQ multiplex PCR. The sample has 84,000 or so clones, 70% to 90% seen once. Sequencing was carried out using peripheral blood. These receptors were taken from a man aged 60 to 69 with acute or convalescent COVID-19. The CDR3 runs from the conserved cysteine through the conserved F or W. The D gene is left open where the match is weak. Only part of the rows carry a size: once, few, many, or a class if the clone is expanded.

>TRBD1|.|TRBV27|TRBJ1-2
CASSLTGGDNYGYTF
TGTGCCAGCAGTCTGACAGGGGGAGATAACTATGGCTACACCTTC
>.|.|TRBV27|TRBJ1-1
CASSLSGVGGTEAFF
TGTGCCAGCAGTTTATCCGGGGTCGGTGGCACTGAAGCTTTCTTT
>TRBD1|.|TRBV14|TRBJ2-5
CASKPRTGGSETQYF
TGTGCCAGCAAGCCTCGGACAGGGGGCAGTGAGACCCAGTACTTC
>TRBD2|.|TRBV19|TRBJ2-5
CASSIGVAGGNPQETQYF
TGTGCCAGTAGTATAGGGGTAGCGGGGGGTAACCCCCAAGAGACCCAGTACTTC
>TRBD1|.|TRBV4-3|TRBJ1-2
CASSPGNGQGGVESFYGYTF
TGCGCCAGCAGCCCCGGGAACGGTCAGGGGGGAGTAGAGAGCTTCTATGGCTACACCTTC
>.|.|TRBV6-1|TRBJ1-2
CASSDLYGYTF
TGTGCCAGCAGTGACCTCTATGGCTACACCTTC
>.|few|TRBV7-8|TRBJ1-5
CASSSDRDLGNQPQHF
TGTGCCAGCAGTTCAGACCGGGATTTGGGAAATCAGCCCCAGCATTTT
>.|.|TRBV28|TRBJ1-2
CASSSHPVGYTF
TGTGCCAGCAGTTCGCACCCGGTAGGCTACACCTTC
>TRBD1|.|TRBV4-3|TRBJ1-2
CASSQDRGYGYTF
TGCGCCAGCAGCCAAGACAGGGGGTATGGCTACACCTTC
>.|.|TRBV7-6|TRBJ2-6
CASSLRGSGANVLTF
TGTGCCAGCAGCTTACGGGGTTCTGGGGCCAACGTCCTGACTTTC
>TRBD2|.|TRBV30|TRBJ2-7
CAWTAAGDYEQYF
TGTGCCTGGACAGCAGCGGGGGACTACGAGCAGTACTTC
>.|.|TRBV7-2|TRBJ1-2
CASSRTERHGYTF
TGTGCCAGCAGTCGGACAGAAAGACATGGCTACACCTTC
>TRBD1|.|TRBV4-3|TRBJ1-6
CASSWDRAQSYNSPLHF
TGCGCCAGCAGCTGGGACAGAGCTCAATCCTATAATTCACCCCTCCACTTT
>.|.|TRBV2|TRBJ2-3
CASSTGGTDTQYF
TGTGCCAGCAGTACGGGGGGCACAGATACGCAGTATTTT
>TRBD1|few|TRBV19|TRBJ2-3
CASSVDRGYTDTQYF
TGTGCCAGTAGCGTGGACAGGGGATACACAGATACGCAGTATTTT
>.|.|TRBV28|TRBJ2-1
CASSSGDDEQFF
TGTGCCAGCAGTTCAGGGGACGATGAGCAGTTCTTC
>.|.|TRBV4-2|TRBJ1-2
CASGPRAGDGYTF
TGTGCCAGCGGCCCCCGGGCGGGTGATGGCTACACCTTC
>TRBD2|once|TRBV7-2|TRBJ2-5
CASSPTAGGGETQYF
TGTGCCAGCAGCCCCACAGCGGGGGGGGGTGAGACCCAGTACTTC
>TRBD1|.|TRBV15|TRBJ2-2
CATSAQTLDRENTGELFF
TGTGCCACCAGCGCCCAAACCCTGGACAGGGAAAACACCGGGGAGCTGTTTTTT
>TRBD2|once|TRBV9|TRBJ2-6
CASRSGGAGANVLTF
TGTGCCTCCCGAAGCGGGGGGGCTGGGGCCAACGTCCTGACTTTC
>TRBD1|once|TRBV5-1|TRBJ2-7
CASSPGGTGAYEQYF
TGCGCCAGCAGCCCTGGGGGGACAGGTGCCTACGAGCAGTACTTC
>.|once|TRBV5-1|TRBJ1-4
CASSLASQLNEKLFF
TGCGCCAGCAGCTTGGCCAGTCAACTAAATGAAAAACTGTTTTTT
>.|.|TRBV5-1|TRBJ1-2
CASSLVPGDYGYTF
TGCGCCAGCAGCTTGGTTCCAGGGGACTATGGCTACACCTTC
>.|once|TRBV12-5|TRBJ1-4
CASASAGRGEKLFF
TGTGCTAGTGCATCAGCGGGGAGGGGCGAAAAACTGTTTTTT
>TRBD1|.|TRBV9|TRBJ1-2
CASSARDSYYYGYGYTF
TGTGCCAGCAGCGCGAGGGACAGTTATTATTATGGGTATGGCTACACCTTC
>TRBD2|.|TRBV3-1/TRBV3-2|TRBJ2-1
CASSPRTSGGPYNEQFF
TGTGCCAGCAGCCCAAGGACTAGCGGGGGACCCTACAATGAGCAGTTCTTC
>.|.|TRBV5-1|TRBJ1-4
CASSLRGEELFF
TGCGCCAGCAGCTTACGGGGAGAGGAACTGTTTTTT
>.|few|TRBV30|TRBJ1-5
CAWSKGTGNQPQHF
TGTGCCTGGAGTAAAGGGACTGGCAATCAGCCCCAGCATTTT
>TRBD1|.|TRBV14|TRBJ2-2
CASSQRGQVYESTGELFF
TGTGCCAGCAGCCAGAGGGGACAGGTTTACGAAAGCACCGGGGAGCTGTTTTTT
>.|.|TRBV11-2|TRBJ2-5
CASSSPTGGQTQYF
TGTGCCAGCAGCTCCCCGACAGGCGGCCAGACCCAGTACTTC